This TCR beta chain appears in the sequencing data of a study of T cell responses to AZD1222 COVID-19 vaccine. Study results and limitations: Seropositivity was recorded at baseline in only 6 or 7 AZD1222 recipients. Clonal diversity may have been underestimated in mostly white British donors. Without day 14 samples, only post-peak T cell repertoires were studied. Among spike-specific TCRs, nearly half reportedly target unmutated variant regions.

The germline V gene encodes CDR1 SGHNT and CDR2 YENEEA. Trimming removed 5 bases at V and 3 bases at J, with 10 bases between. This CDR3 region has 13 residues. Comments on this clone: Its target is not known.

The protocol was immunoSEQ multiplex PCR, while the TCRdb copy is restricted to in-frame clones and leaves out a portion. The sample lists tens of thousands of clones; roughly 90% were seen once. This TCR derives from an adult who received the AZD1222 COVID-19 vaccine. This material consisted of peripheral blood, taken 28 days after the second AZD1222 dose. V gene TRBV11-3 combines with J gene TRBJ2-5, with a tentative D call TRBD1 (5 bases). The CDR3 DNA sequence: TGTGCCAGCAGCCTCGGACACGAAGAGACCCAGTACTTC. Encoded protein: CASSLGHEETQYF.